What follows is one TCR beta chain and its context. The source of the sample is a study of control samples from healthy donors and cancer patients. Assay: immunoSEQ multiplex PCR; the TCRdb copy retains only in-frame clones and omits some. The sample gives almost 90,000 clones, around 86% of which show up once; about 21% is in the top ten. Deletions cut 0 bases from V and 4 bases from J, with 22 bases between. The CDR3 is 18 residues long. Germline CDR1 is LGHDT and CDR2 is YNNKEL (reference sequence). This TCR derives from a man aged 30-40 years in good health. Specimen: blood. V gene TRBV3-1 (or the pseudogene TRBV3-2) combines with J gene TRBJ2-7; possibly TRBD1 or TRBD2 for D (6 bases each). The CDR3 protein is CASSQEPGRGGIGYEQYF. In nucleotides, the CDR3 is TGTGCCAGCAGCCAAGAACCGGGACGAGGGGGGATTGGGTACGAGCAGTACTTC.